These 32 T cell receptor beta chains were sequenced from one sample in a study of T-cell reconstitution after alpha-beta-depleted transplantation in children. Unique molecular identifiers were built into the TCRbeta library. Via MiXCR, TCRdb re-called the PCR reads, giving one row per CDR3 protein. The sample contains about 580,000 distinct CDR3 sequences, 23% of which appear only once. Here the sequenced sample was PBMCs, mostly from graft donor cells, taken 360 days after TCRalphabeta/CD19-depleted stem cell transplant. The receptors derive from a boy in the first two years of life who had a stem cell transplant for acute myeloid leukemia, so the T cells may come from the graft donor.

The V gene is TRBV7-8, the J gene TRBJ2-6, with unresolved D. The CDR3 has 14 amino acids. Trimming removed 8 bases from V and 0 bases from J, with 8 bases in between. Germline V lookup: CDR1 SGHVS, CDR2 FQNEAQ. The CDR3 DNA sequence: TGTGCCAGCCCCAACACCTCTGGGGCCAACGTCCTGACTTTC. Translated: CASPNTSGANVLTF.

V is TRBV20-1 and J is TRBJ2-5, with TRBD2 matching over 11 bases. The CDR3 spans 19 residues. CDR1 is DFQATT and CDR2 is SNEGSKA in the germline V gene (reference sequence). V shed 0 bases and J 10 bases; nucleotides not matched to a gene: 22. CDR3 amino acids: CSARDRVKTSGDLKGNQYF. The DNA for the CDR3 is TGCAGTGCTAGAGATAGGGTGAAGACTAGCGGGGACCTCAAAGGGAACCAGTACTTC.

CDR3 in DNA: TGCAGTGCTAGATTTCCAGGAGGAGCAAATTCACCCCTCCACTTT. Protein sequence: CSARFPGGANSPLHF. V is TRBV20-1 and J is TRBJ1-6; no reliable D call. The length of the CDR3 is 15 residues. The V gene's germline CDR1 is DFQATT and CDR2 SNEGSKA (reference sequence). The V end lost 2 bases, the J end lost 7 bases, and 15 bases lay between the germline ends.

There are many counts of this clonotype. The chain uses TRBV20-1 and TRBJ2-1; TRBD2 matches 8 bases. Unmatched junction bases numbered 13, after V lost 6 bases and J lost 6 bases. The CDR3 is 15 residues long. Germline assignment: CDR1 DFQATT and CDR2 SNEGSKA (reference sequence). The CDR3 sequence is CSAPRTSWDGNEQFF. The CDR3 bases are TGCAGTGCACCGCGGACTAGCTGGGATGGCAATGAGCAGTTCTTC.

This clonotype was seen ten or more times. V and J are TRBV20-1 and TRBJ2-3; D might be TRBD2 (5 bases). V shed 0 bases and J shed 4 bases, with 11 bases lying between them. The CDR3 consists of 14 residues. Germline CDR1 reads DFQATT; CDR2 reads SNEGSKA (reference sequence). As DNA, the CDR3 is TGCAGTGCTAGAGATAGCCGGGGAGCAGATACGCAGTATTTT. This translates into CSARDSRGADTQYF.

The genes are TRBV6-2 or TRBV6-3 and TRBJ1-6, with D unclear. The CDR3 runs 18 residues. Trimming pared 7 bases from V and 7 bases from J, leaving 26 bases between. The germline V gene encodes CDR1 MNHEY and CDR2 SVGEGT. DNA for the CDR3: TGTGCCAGCACCAACTGGTTTGGCAGGATAGACCAAAATTCACCCCTCCACTTT. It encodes CASTNWFGRIDQNSPLHF.

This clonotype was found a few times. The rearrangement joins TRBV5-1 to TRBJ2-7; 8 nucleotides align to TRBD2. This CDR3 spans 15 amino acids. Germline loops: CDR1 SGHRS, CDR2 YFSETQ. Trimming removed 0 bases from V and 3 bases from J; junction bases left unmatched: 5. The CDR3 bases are TGCGCCAGCAGCTTGGCCGGGGGGGAGAGCTACGAGCAGTACGTC. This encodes CASSLAGGESYEQYV.

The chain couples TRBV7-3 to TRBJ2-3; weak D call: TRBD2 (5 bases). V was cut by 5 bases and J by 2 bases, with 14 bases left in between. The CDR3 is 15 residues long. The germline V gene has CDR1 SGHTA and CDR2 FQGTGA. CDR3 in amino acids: CASSLMTGITDTQYF. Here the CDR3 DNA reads TGTGCCAGCAGCCTTATGACGGGGATCACAGATACGCAGTATTTT.

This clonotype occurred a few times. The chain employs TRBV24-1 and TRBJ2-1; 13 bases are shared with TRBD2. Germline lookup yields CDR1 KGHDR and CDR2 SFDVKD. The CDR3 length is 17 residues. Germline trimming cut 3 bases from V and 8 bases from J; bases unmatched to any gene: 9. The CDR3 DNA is TGTGCCACCAGTGATCGACTAGCGGGGGGCACTAGGGATGAGCAGTTCTTC. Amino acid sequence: CATSDRLAGGTRDEQFF.

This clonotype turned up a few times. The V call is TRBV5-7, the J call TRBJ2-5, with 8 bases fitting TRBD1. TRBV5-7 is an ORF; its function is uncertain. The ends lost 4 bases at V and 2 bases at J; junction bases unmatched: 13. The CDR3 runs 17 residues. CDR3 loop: CASSPDRGRMPQETQYF. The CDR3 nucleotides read TGTGCCAGCAGCCCCGACAGGGGACGGATGCCTCAAGAGACCCAGTACTTC.

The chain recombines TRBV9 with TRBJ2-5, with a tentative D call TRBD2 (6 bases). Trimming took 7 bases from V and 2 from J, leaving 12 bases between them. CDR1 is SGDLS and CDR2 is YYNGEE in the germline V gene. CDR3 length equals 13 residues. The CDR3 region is CASRAGPQETQYF. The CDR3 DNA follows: TGTGCCAGCCGGGCGGGGCCACAAGAGACCCAGTACTTC.

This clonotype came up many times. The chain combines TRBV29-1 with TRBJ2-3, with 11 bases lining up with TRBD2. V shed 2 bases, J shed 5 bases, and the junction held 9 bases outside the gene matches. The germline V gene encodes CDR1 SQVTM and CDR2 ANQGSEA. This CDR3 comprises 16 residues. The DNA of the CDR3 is TGCAGCGTTGAAAGGAGACTAGCGGGGTTCCGAGATACGCAGTATTTT. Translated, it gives CSVERRLAGFRDTQYF.

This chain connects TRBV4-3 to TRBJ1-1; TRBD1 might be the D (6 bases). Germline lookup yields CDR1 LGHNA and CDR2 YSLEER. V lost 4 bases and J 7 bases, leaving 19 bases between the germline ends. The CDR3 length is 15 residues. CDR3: CASSLVEAGHDEAFF. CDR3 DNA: TGCGCCAGCAGCCTCGTAGAGGCGGGACACGATGAAGCTTTCTTT.

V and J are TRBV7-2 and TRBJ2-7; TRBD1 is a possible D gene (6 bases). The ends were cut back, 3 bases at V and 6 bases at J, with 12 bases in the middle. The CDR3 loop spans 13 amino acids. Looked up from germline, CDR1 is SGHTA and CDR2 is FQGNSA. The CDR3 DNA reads TGTGCCAGCAGCTTTACACAGGGCTCCGAGCAGTACTTC. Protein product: CASSFTQGSEQYF.

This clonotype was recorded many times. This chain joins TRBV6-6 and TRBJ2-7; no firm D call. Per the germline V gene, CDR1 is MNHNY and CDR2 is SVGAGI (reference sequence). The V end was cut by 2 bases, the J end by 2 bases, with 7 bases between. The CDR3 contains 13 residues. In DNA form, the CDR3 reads TGTGCCAGCAGTTACGGCAGAACCTACGAGCAGTACGTC. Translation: CASSYGRTYEQYV.

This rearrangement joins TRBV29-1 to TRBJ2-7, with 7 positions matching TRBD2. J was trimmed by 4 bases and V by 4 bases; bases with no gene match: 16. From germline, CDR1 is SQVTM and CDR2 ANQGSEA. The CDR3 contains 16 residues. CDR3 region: CSVARGLTGGPYEQYF. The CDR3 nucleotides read TGCAGCGTTGCCCGGGGTTTGACGGGGGGACCTTACGAGCAGTACTTC.

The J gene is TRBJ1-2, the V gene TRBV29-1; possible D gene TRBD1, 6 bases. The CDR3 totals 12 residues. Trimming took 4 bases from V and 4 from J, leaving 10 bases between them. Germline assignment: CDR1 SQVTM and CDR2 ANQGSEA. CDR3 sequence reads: CSVGAQGYGYTF. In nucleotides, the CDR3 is TGCAGCGTTGGGGCACAGGGCTATGGCTACACCTTC.

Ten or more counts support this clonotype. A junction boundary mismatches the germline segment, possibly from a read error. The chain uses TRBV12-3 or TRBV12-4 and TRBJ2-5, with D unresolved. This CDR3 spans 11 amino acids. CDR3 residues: CASSLVETQYF. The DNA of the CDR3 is TGTGCCAGCAGCTTAGTAGAGACCCAGTACTTC.

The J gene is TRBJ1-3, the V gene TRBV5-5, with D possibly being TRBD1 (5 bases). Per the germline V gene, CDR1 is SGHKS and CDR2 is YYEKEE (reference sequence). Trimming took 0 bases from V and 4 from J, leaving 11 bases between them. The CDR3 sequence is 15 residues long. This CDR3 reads CASSLDVGHGNTIYF. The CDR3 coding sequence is TGTGCCAGCAGCTTGGATGTGGGGCACGGAAACACCATATATTTT.

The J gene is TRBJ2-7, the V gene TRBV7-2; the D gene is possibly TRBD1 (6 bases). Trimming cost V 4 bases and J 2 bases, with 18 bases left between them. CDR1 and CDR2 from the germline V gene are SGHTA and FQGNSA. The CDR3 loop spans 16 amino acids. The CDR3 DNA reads TGTGCCAGCAGCTCCTCCCGGGACACCTTGCCCTACGAGCAGTACTTC. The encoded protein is CASSSSRDTLPYEQYF.

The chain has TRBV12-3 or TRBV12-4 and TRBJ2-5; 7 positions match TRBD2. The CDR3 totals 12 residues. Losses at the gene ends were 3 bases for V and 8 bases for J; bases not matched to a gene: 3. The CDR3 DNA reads TGTGCCAGCAGTTTGCCTAGCGGTACCCAGTACTTC. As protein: CASSLPSGTQYF.

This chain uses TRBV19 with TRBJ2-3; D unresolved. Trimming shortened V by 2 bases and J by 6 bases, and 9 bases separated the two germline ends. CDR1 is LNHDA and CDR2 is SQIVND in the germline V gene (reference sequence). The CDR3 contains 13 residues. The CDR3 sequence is CASSIRAGDTQYF. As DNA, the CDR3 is TGTGCCAGTAGTATAAGAGCCGGGGATACGCAGTATTTT.

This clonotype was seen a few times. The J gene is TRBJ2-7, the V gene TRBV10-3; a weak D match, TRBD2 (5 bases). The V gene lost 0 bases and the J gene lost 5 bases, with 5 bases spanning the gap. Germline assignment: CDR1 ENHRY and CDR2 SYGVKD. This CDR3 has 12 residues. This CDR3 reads CAISESGNEQYV. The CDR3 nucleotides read TGTGCCATCAGTGAGTCCGGGAACGAGCAGTACGTC.

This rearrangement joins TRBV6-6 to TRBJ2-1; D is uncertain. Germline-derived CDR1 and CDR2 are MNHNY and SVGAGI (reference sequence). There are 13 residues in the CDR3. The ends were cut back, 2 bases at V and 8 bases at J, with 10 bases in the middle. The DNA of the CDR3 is TGTGCCAGCAGTTACACCGACACCCATGAGCAGTTCTTC. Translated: CASSYTDTHEQFF.

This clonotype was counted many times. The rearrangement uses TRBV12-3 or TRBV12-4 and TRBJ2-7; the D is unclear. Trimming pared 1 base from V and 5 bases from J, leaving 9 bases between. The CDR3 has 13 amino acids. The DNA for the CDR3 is TGTGCCAGCAGTTTAGTTAACCCCCACGAGCAGTACTTC. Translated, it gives CASSLVNPHEQYF.

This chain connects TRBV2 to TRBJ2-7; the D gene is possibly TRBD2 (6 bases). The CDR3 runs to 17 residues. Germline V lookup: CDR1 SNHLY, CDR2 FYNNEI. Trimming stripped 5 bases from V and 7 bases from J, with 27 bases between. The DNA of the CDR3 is TGTGCCAGCAGTAACCCACCGGGACTCGGATCGGGCGGTGAGCAGTACGTC. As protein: CASSNPPGLGSGGEQYV.

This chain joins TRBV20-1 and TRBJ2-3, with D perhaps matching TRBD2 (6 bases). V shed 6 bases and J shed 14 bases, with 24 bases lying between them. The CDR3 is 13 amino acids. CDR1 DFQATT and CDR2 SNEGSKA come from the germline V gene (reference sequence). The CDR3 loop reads CSAGGTTPTKMYF. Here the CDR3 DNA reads TGCAGTGCCGGAGGGACCACCCCCACCAAGATGTATTTT.

The CDR3 loop reads CASSLRQPGDEKLFF. The CDR3 nucleotides read TGTGCCAGCAGTCTCCGACAGCCTGGAGATGAAAAACTGTTTTTT. V gene TRBV12-3 or TRBV12-4 combines with J gene TRBJ1-4, with a possible D match to TRBD1 (5 bases). The V end was cut by 5 bases, the J end by 6 bases, with 16 bases between. CDR3 length equals 15 residues.

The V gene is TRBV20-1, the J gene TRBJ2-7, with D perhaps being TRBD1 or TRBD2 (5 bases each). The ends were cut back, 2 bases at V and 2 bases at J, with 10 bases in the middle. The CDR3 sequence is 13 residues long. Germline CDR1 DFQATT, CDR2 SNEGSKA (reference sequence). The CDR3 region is CSARHWGPYEQYF. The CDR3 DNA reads TGCAGTGCTAGACATTGGGGACCCTACGAGCAGTACTTC.

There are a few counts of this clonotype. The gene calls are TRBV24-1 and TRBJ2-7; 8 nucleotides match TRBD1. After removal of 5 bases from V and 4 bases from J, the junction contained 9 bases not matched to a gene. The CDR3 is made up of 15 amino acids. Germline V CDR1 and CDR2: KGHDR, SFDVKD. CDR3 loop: CATSGCQGASYEQYF. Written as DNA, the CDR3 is TGTGCCACCAGTGGCTGTCAGGGGGCATCGTACGAGCAGTACTTC.

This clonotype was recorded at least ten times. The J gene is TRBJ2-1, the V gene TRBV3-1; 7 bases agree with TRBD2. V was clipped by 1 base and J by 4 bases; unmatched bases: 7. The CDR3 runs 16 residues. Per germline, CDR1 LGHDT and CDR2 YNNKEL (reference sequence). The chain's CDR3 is CASSQVMGGGYNEQFF. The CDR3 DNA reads TGTGCCAGCAGCCAAGTAATGGGGGGGGGTTACAATGAGCAGTTCTTC.

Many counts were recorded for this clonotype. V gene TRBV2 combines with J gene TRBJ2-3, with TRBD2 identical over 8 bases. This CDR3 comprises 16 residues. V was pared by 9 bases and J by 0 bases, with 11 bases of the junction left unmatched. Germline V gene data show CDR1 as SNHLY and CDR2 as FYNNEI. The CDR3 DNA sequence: TGTGCCAGTAAAGCGGGATTAGCGGGGAGCACAGATACGCAGTATTTT. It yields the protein CASKAGLAGSTDTQYF.